Below, 25 T cell receptor beta chains from the same sample are listed, as sequenced in a study of blood T cells in healthy people across ages. For the second PCR, which ran for about 6 to 11 cycles, a sample-barcoded 5' primer and a J-beta primer mix were used. TCRdb re-called the 5' RACE reads with MiXCR, one entry per CDR3 protein. The sample includes 790,000 or so distinct CDR3 sequences, about 46% of them seen just once. The specimen was blood. These receptors were taken from a man older than 75 in good health.

Concerning this clonotype: This may arise from a read error, as a much more abundant clone is one base away. This chain joins TRBV20-1 and TRBJ2-7; no definite D call. Germline V CDR1 and CDR2: DFQATT, SNEGSKA (reference sequence). The CDR3 runs 13 residues. With 5 bases removed from V and 0 bases from J, the gap between germline ends came to 11 bases. DNA of the CDR3: TGCAGTGCTGAGTCTGGCTACTCCTACGAGCAGTACTTC. Its protein product is CSAESGYSYEQYF.

The chain employs TRBV27 and TRBJ2-7, with D tentatively TRBD1 (5 bases). The better agreement between TRBJ2-5 and the DNA end casts doubt on the J call. Germline assignment: CDR1 MNHEY and CDR2 SMNVEV (reference sequence). The CDR3 is 13 residues long. CDR3: CASSWGVGETQYF. The CDR3 bases are TGTGCCAGCAGTTGGGGCGTCGGGGAGACCCAGTACTTC.

Ten or more counts support this clonotype. V gene TRBV10-3 combines with J gene TRBJ2-3, with 11 bases matching TRBD2. J gave up 2 bases and V 6 bases, and 7 bases lay outside the gene matches. CDR3 length: 16 residues. CDR1 is ENHRY and CDR2 is SYGVKD in the germline V gene. For the CDR3, the DNA is TGTGCCATCAGCTCCGGGACTAGCGGATTCACAGATACGCAGTATTTT. The encoded protein is CAISSGTSGFTDTQYF.

This clonotype was recorded a few times. The rearrangement links TRBV12-3 or TRBV12-4 to TRBJ2-1, with D possibly TRBD2 on 6 matching bases. The CDR3 has 13 amino acids. Trimming took 7 bases from V and 5 from J, leaving 12 bases between them. CDR3: CASKGTFDNEQFF. The CDR3 DNA is TGTGCCAGCAAGGGGACTTTCGACAATGAGCAGTTCTTC.

V and J are TRBV6-2 or TRBV6-3 and TRBJ2-7; TRBD2 aligns across 9 bases. The germline gives CDR1 MNHEY, CDR2 SVGEGT. Losses at the gene ends were 3 bases for V and 4 bases for J; bases not matched to a gene: 10. CDR3 length: 16 amino acids. DNA for the CDR3: TGTGCCAGCAGTTATCCCCAAGCGGGAGGTGGATACGAGCAGTACTTC. This sequence encodes CASSYPQAGGGYEQYF.

On this clonotype: A much larger clonotype is one base distant, so this may be a read error. The V gene is TRBV12-3 or TRBV12-4, the J gene TRBJ1-1; possible D gene TRBD1, 6 bases. Trimming removed 5 bases at V and 2 bases at J, with 15 bases between. The CDR3 covers 15 residues. The CDR3 protein is CASSAEDRHNTEAFF. The CDR3 DNA is TGTGCCAGCAGTGCGGAGGACAGACATAACACTGAAGCTTTCTTT.

This clonotype was found many times. V and J are TRBV20-1 and TRBJ2-5, with TRBD2 matching 11 bases. The length of the CDR3 is 16 residues. Germline assignment: CDR1 DFQATT and CDR2 SNEGSKA (reference sequence). The V gene end was trimmed by 5 bases and the J gene end by 0 bases; junction bases not matched to a gene: 8. CDR3 sequence: CSAGPRLAGNQETQYF. CDR3 in DNA: TGCAGTGCTGGGCCTAGACTAGCGGGGAACCAAGAGACCCAGTACTTC.

This clonotype has more than one count but fewer than ten. V is TRBV7-2 and J is TRBJ2-1; 10 positions match TRBD2. The CDR3 loop spans 17 amino acids. Germline-derived CDR1 and CDR2 are SGHTA and FQGNSA. J lost 2 bases, V lost 5 bases, and 9 bases had no gene match. The CDR3 here is CASSLLAGVATYNEQFF. The CDR3 DNA follows: TGTGCCAGCAGCCTTCTAGCGGGAGTTGCGACCTACAATGAGCAGTTCTTC.

The chain combines TRBV6-2 or TRBV6-3 with TRBJ2-4; D uncertain. The CDR3 is 16 residues long. Germline V gene data show CDR1 as MNHEY and CDR2 as SVGEGT. V lost 4 bases and J lost 0, with 13 bases in between. The CDR3 DNA follows: TGTGCCAGCAGTTCCCCCCCCCGGTTAGCCAAAAACATTCAGTACTTC. Amino acid sequence: CASSSPPRLAKNIQYF.

This clonotype was seen at least ten times. The chain combines TRBV4-3 with TRBJ2-7, with TRBD1 identical over 7 bases. J lost 4 bases, V lost 3 bases, and 9 bases had no gene match. Per germline, CDR1 LGHNA and CDR2 YSLEER. The CDR3 totals 15 residues. CDR3 loop: CASSQIRDSGYEQYF. The CDR3 DNA reads TGCGCCAGCAGCCAGATCCGGGACAGTGGGTACGAGCAGTACTTC.

The chain has TRBV11-2 and TRBJ2-3; a possible D gene is TRBD2 (6 bases). Germline CDR1 reads SGHAT; CDR2 reads FQNNGV. The CDR3 spans 15 residues. Trimming took 5 bases from V and 2 from J, leaving 14 bases between them. CDR3 in DNA: TGTGCCAGCAGCCCCGGGGCGGGGCCCACAGATACGCAGTATTTT. Protein: CASSPGAGPTDTQYF.

This clonotype was observed a handful of times. The chain is built from TRBV20-1 and TRBJ2-1; tentatively, D is TRBD1 (5 bases). Germline CDR1 is DFQATT and CDR2 is SNEGSKA (reference sequence). The CDR3 covers 16 residues. Trimming shortened V by 7 bases and J by 1 base, and 20 bases separated the two germline ends. CDR3: CSVQDAARESYNEQFF. The CDR3, as DNA: TGCAGTGTCCAAGACGCCGCCAGGGAATCCTACAATGAGCAGTTCTTC.

This clonotype was seen only a few times. The rearrangement uses TRBV7-3 and TRBJ2-1; weak D call: TRBD1 (5 bases). The germline V gene encodes CDR1 SGHTA and CDR2 FQGTGA. This CDR3 contains 14 residues. Trimming cost V 3 bases and J 2 bases, with 8 bases left between them. The DNA of the CDR3 is TGTGCCAGCAGCTTTCAGGGCACCTACAATGAGCAGTTCTTC. It yields the protein CASSFQGTYNEQFF.

The chain couples TRBV6-2 or TRBV6-3 to TRBJ2-5; the D gene is possibly TRBD1 (5 bases). The DNA end lines up better with TRBJ2-7; the J call may be wrong. The CDR3 is 15 amino acids. Germline loops: CDR1 MNHEY, CDR2 SVGEGT. The CDR3 nucleotides are TGTGCCAGCAGTTACTCGGGGCAGTTCTCCTACGAGCAGTACTTC. Protein sequence: CASSYSGQFSYEQYF.

The chain recombines TRBV29-1 with TRBJ2-7; 13 bases agree with TRBD2. Germline-derived CDR1 and CDR2 are SQVTM and ANQGSEA. The CDR3 is 18 amino acids. Germline trimming cut 2 bases from V and 6 bases from J; bases unmatched to any gene: 16. In nucleotides, the CDR3 is TGCAGCGTTGAATCCCCCGGGACTAGCGGGAACTCTGGTTGCGAGCAGTACTTC. This translates into CSVESPGTSGNSGCEQYF.

This clonotype was seen a few times. The chain uses TRBV5-1 and TRBJ1-1; 8 bases fit TRBD1. V dropped 3 bases and J dropped 5; count of bases not matched to a gene: 12. This CDR3 has 16 residues. CDR1 SGHRS and CDR2 YFSETQ come from the germline V gene. DNA for the CDR3: TGCGCCAGCAGCTGGAATGGACAGGGCATTGCGACTGAAGCTTTCTTT. Its protein product is CASSWNGQGIATEAFF.

This rearrangement joins TRBV14 to TRBJ2-1; maybe TRBD1 (6 bases). The DNA end lines up better with TRBJ2-7; the J call may be wrong. The CDR3 has 18 amino acids. The germline CDR1 and CDR2 sequences are SGHDN and FVKESK. CDR3 in amino acids: CASSLRDNAFSAYNEQYF. CDR3 nucleotide sequence: TGTGCCAGCAGCCTCCGGGACAATGCATTCTCGGCCTACAATGAGCAGTACTTC.

In this sample, this clonotype turned up once. The chain links TRBV10-3 to TRBJ1-5; TRBD1 might be the D (5 bases). The V and J ends lost 2 bases and 0 bases respectively, with 20 bases between them. This CDR3 is built from 19 residues. Germline V gene data show CDR1 as ENHRY and CDR2 as SYGVKD. The CDR3, as DNA: TGTGCCATCAGTGAGGCGCCGTTAAGGAGGGGTCCTAGCAATCAGCCCCAGCATTTT. Amino acids: CAISEAPLRRGPSNQPQHF.

This clonotype was counted between two and nine times. The chain is built from TRBV29-1 and TRBJ2-7; no firm D call. CDR1 and CDR2 from the germline V gene are SQVTM and ANQGSEA. The CDR3 length is 11 residues. The V end lost 5 bases, the J end lost 6 bases, and 11 bases lay between the germline ends. CDR3 amino acids: CSVRELGEQYF. The CDR3 DNA reads TGCAGCGTTAGAGAATTAGGCGAGCAGTACTTC.

This chain connects TRBV20-1 to TRBJ2-5; TRBD2 matches at 15 bases. Germline assignment: CDR1 DFQATT and CDR2 SNEGSKA (reference sequence). CDR3 length: 15 amino acids. J was trimmed by 5 bases and V by 6 bases; bases with no gene match: 7. In DNA, the CDR3 is TGCAGTGCCCGTGGACTAGCGGGGGGGCTGGAGACCCAGTACTTC. Its translation is CSARGLAGGLETQYF.

The rearrangement joins TRBV7-8 to TRBJ2-5; TRBD2 aligns across 10 bases. This CDR3 spans 18 amino acids. V shed 1 base and J 7 bases; nucleotides not matched to a gene: 15. Looked up from germline, CDR1 is SGHVS and CDR2 is FQNEAQ. The CDR3 DNA follows: TGTGCCAGCAGCTTAGTGGGACTAGCGAGTAATAACGGCGGGACCCAGTACTTC. Amino acids: CASSLVGLASNNGGTQYF.

The chain is built from TRBV7-9 and TRBJ1-2; D is perhaps TRBD1 (5 bases). Trimming removed 5 bases from V and 7 bases from J, with 20 bases in between. Germline CDR1 and CDR2: SEHNR and FQNEAQ (reference sequence). This CDR3 comprises 15 residues. Here the CDR3 DNA reads TGTGCCAGCAGCCCTCAGGCGACTCCCAGGGCTGGCTACACCTTC. It encodes CASSPQATPRAGYTF.

The chain links TRBV5-1 to TRBJ2-7, with 12 bases aligning to TRBD1. The J call may be mistaken, given a closer DNA end match to TRBJ2-5. The CDR3 runs to 15 residues. CDR1 is SGHRS and CDR2 is YFSETQ in the germline V gene. The CDR3 protein is CASSSPGQGAETQYF. The CDR3 nucleotides are TGCGCCAGCAGCTCCCCGGGACAGGGGGCTGAGACCCAGTACTTC.

In this sample, this clonotype turned up a few times. J is TRBJ2-2 and V is TRBV3-1; 12 positions agree with TRBD2. This CDR3 has 17 amino acids. Germline assignment: CDR1 LGHDT and CDR2 YNNKEL (reference sequence). The V gene end was trimmed by 4 bases and the J gene end by 3 bases; junction bases not matched to a gene: 6. CDR3 bases: TGTGCCAGCAGCCGTACACTAGCGGGAGGATACACCGGGGAGCTGTTTTTT. Translating it yields CASSRTLAGGYTGELFF.

This chain connects TRBV20-1 to TRBJ2-7; D not resolved. The DNA end is more similar to TRBJ2-5, so the J call may be wrong. Germline V gene sequence: CDR1 DFQATT, CDR2 SNEGSKA (reference sequence). The length of the CDR3 is 12 residues. The CDR3 sequence: CSAGQAKETQYF. As DNA, the CDR3 is TGCAGTGCCGGTCAGGCGAAAGAGACCCAGTACTTC.